This passage covers 22 T cell receptor delta chains from one sample sequenced in a study of gamma delta lymphoproliferative disorders and STAT genes. TCRdb fed the multiplex PCR reads into CATT to redo clone calling. Among around 130 delta-chain clones, approximately 4.4% were seen once, and the ten largest hold under 98%. PBMCs from patients and controls supplied the genomic DNA for sequencing. The sample was blood. The receptors were gathered from a human donor with gamma-delta T-cell large granular lymphocyte leukemia.

This clone was seen a few times. A far larger clone lies a single base away; this is likely a read error. This chain links TRDV2 with TRDJ1, with 10 bases that match TRDD3. V trimming: 0 bases; J trimming: 3 bases; junction bases outside the gene matches: 9. This CDR3 is built from 17 residues. From germline, CDR1 is GEAIGNYY and CDR2 EKD. CDR3 region: CACDTLLGDLGADKLIF. DNA of the CDR3: TGTGCCTGTGACACCTTACTGGGGGATTTAGGGGCCGATAAACTCATCTTT.

By share, this clone ranks as medium-sized. With a far larger clone one base away, a read error is the likely cause. The rearrangement joins TRDV2 to TRDJ3; TRDD3 aligns across 13 bases. This CDR3 region has 21 residues. In germline, CDR1 is GEAIGNYY, CDR2 EKD. The CDR3 region has the DNA TGTGCCTGTGACACCCTACTGGGGGATACGGAGGACTCCTGGGACATCCGACAGATGTTTTTC. Its protein is CACDTLLGDTEDSWDIRQMFF.

By share, this clone ranks as medium-sized. It is likely a read error: a sequence one base away is far more abundant. At the DNA level, this CDR3 is encoded by other sequences in the same sample as well. V gene TRDV2 combines with J gene TRDJ1; tentative D call: TRDD3 (6 bases). This CDR3 spans 19 amino acids. Germline CDR1 and CDR2: GEAIGNYY and EKD. Deletions cut 0 bases from V and 0 bases from J, with 22 bases between. Here the CDR3 DNA reads TGTGCCTGTGACACCTTACTGGGAGATACGCGTAGTAACACCGATAAACTCATCTTT. This translates into CACDTLLGDTRSNTDKLIF.

This clone ranks as medium-sized (0.01 to 0.1%). Since a far larger clone is one base different, this is likely a read error. Additional DNA sequences in this sample encode the identical CDR3. The chain recombines TRDV2 with TRDJ3; 13 bases agree with TRDD3. The germline V gene encodes CDR1 GEAIGNYY and CDR2 EKD. The CDR3 is made up of 21 amino acids. The CDR3 sequence is CACDTLLGDTEDSWDTRQMFF. The CDR3 DNA reads as TGCGCCTGTGACACCCTACTGGGGGATACGGAGGACTCCTGGGACACCCGACAGATGTTTTTC.

The genes are TRDV1 and TRDJ1; TRDD3 agrees at 13 bases. Germline CDR1 TSWWSYY, CDR2 QGS. This CDR3 has 18 residues. V trimming: 2 bases; J trimming: 3 bases; junction bases outside the gene matches: 9. The CDR3 sequence: CALGEAPLGDTHSDKLIF. DNA of the CDR3: TGTGCTCTTGGGGAAGCCCCACTGGGGGATACGCATTCCGATAAACTCATCTTT.

In its sample, this clone is medium-sized. A far larger clone is off by one base, so a read error is likely. The chain recombines TRDV2 with TRDJ3; 13 bases align to TRDD3. J lost 0 bases, V lost 3 bases, and 10 bases had no gene match. This CDR3 contains 21 residues. From germline, CDR1 is GEAIGNYY and CDR2 EKD. CDR3 amino acids: CACDALLGDTEDSWDTRQMFF. The CDR3 DNA follows: TGTGCCTGTGACGCCCTACTGGGGGATACGGAGGACTCCTGGGACACCCGACAGATGTTTTTC.

On this clone: The junction differs from germline at one of its ends, possibly a read error. The chain combines TRDV1 with TRDJ1; 7 nucleotides line up with TRDD3. The J gene is absent in TCRdb and was assigned here via DNA matching to germline. The CDR3 is made up of 18 amino acids. CDR1 is TSWWSYY and CDR2 is QGS in the germline V gene. CDR3 region: CALGGLYPGAEYSDKLIF. CDR3 bases: TGCGCTCTTGGGGGACTATATCCGGGGGCCGAGTATTCCGATAAACTCATCTTT.

Relative to its sample, this clone is medium-sized. A far larger clone is only one base removed, so a read error is likely. Within the sample, other DNA sequences also encode this same CDR3. The rearrangement joins TRDV2 to TRDJ1; 13 bases line up with TRDD3. CDR3 length: 19 amino acids. CDR1 and CDR2 from the germline V gene are GEAIGNYY and EKD. CDR3 sequence (DNA): TGTGCCTGTGACACCTTACTGGGGGATACGCGTAGTAACACTGATAAACTCATCTTT. Protein sequence: CACDTLLGDTRSNTDKLIF.

By proportion, this clone is medium-sized. A read error is the likely source, as a far larger clone sits one nucleotide away. The V and J genes are TRDV2 and TRDJ1; 13 positions agree with TRDD3. CDR3 length: 19 residues. CDR1 is GEAIGNYY, CDR2 EKD, per germline. The CDR3 DNA reads as TGTGCCTGTGACACCTTACTGGGGGATACGCGTAGTAACACCAATAAACTCATCTTT. The encoded protein is CACDTLLGDTRSNTNKLIF.

In this sample, this clone turned up a few times. The rearrangement joins TRDV3 to TRDJ1, with 11 bases lining up with TRDD3. The CDR3 spans 18 residues. Trimming at V came to 4 bases and at J to 0 bases, leaving 16 bases not matched to a gene. Per the germline V gene, CDR1 is TVYSNPD and CDR2 is GDNSRS (reference sequence). The CDR3 here is CASASYWGIMEYTDKLIF. The CDR3 DNA reads TGTGCCTCTGCCTCGTACTGGGGGATAATGGAGTACACCGATAAACTCATCTTT.

The table lists this clone with a few counts. J is TRDJ1 and V is TRDV2; 11 positions match TRDD3. CDR3 length: 18 amino acids. V shed 0 bases, J shed 1 base, and the junction held 9 bases outside the gene matches. Per germline, CDR1 GEAIGNYY and CDR2 EKD. Here the CDR3 DNA reads TGTGCCTGTGACACCGTTTCTACTGGGGGATATTCCACCGATAAACTCATCTTT. Protein product: CACDTVSTGGYSTDKLIF.

In its sample, this clone ranks as medium-sized. This is likely an artifact of a read error, given a far larger clone one base away. The chain employs TRDV2 and TRDJ3, with 13 bases lining up with TRDD3. This CDR3 contains 21 residues. Germline V gene sequence: CDR1 GEAIGNYY, CDR2 EKD. This chain's CDR3 is CACDTLLGDTEDSWDTRQVFF. The CDR3 nucleotides are TGTGCCTGTGACACCCTACTGGGGGATACGGAGGACTCCTGGGACACCCGACAGGTGTTTTTC.

With regard to this clone: Given a far larger clone just one base away, this is likely a sequencing read error. This sequence joins TRDV2 and TRDJ1, with TRDD3 identical over 7 bases. The junction had 11 bases not matched to a gene; V was cut back by 0 bases and J by 2 bases. Looked up from germline, CDR1 is GEAIGNYY and CDR2 is EKD. The CDR3 runs to 17 residues. CDR3 protein: CACDTLLGNLGTDKLIF. CDR3 DNA: TGTGCCTGTGACACCTTACTGGGGAATTTAGGGACCGATAAACTCATCTTT.

This clone is deemed medium-sized (0.01 to 0.1%). This sequence is one base from a far larger clone and is likely a read error. Other DNA variants within this sample encode the same CDR3. The chain combines TRDV2 with TRDJ1, with 13 bases that match TRDD3. This CDR3 is built from 19 residues. Germline loops: CDR1 GEAIGNYY, CDR2 EKD. V shed 1 base, J shed 0 bases, and the junction held 10 bases outside the gene matches. The CDR3 loop is CACDTLLGDTRSNTDKLIF. The CDR3 DNA reads TGTGCCTGTGACACTTTACTGGGGGATACGCGTAGTAACACCGATAAACTCATCTTT.

In its sample, this clone ranks as large. Given a far larger clone just one base away, this is likely a sequencing read error. This chain joins TRDV2 and TRDJ1; 13 bases are a match to TRDD3. Germline CDR1 and CDR2: GEAIGNYY and EKD. This CDR3 is 19 amino acids long. In DNA form, the CDR3 reads TGTGCCTGTGGCACCTTACTGGGGGATACGCGTAGTAACACCGATAAACTCATCTTT. This encodes CACGTLLGDTRSNTDKLIF.

This clone was observed a few times. A far bigger clonotype differs at one base, so this is likely a read error. The sample contains more than one DNA sequence encoding this CDR3. The J gene was recorded as TRDJ1; no V gene was called; TRDD3 is the table's D call, not checked against the DNA. The CDR3 consists of 23 residues. As DNA, the CDR3 is TGTGCTTCATTGTGCCTTCCTACGATACGGCGGCTACTGGGGGATTTAGGGACCGATAAACTCATCTTT. This encodes CASLCLPTIRRLLGDLGTDKLIF.

This clone is labeled as medium-sized. This likely came from a read error, as a far larger clone is one base away. Other nucleotide sequences in the sample specify the same CDR3. This chain connects TRDV2 to TRDJ1, with TRDD3 matching over 13 bases. This CDR3 region has 19 residues. Germline V gene sequence: CDR1 GEAIGNYY, CDR2 EKD. This chain's CDR3 is CACDTLLGDTRSNTDKLIF. CDR3 bases: TGTGCTTGTGACACCTTACTGGGGGATACGCGTAGTAACACCGATAAACTCATCTTT.

This clone was seen at least ten times. V and J are TRDV2 and TRDJ1; the match to TRDD3 covers 7 bases. CDR3 size: 15 residues. V lost 0 bases and J lost 3; bases outside the gene matches: 6. Germline CDR1 is GEAIGNYY and CDR2 is EKD. The DNA of the CDR3 is TGTGCCTGTGACACCGTGAGGGATACCCCCGATAAACTCATCTTT. Translation gives CACDTVRDTPDKLIF.

With regard to this clone: TCRdb records a much larger clone's protein for this DNA, with a difference at residue 12 that likely arises from a read error; the protein given is the translation of the DNA. The chain recombines TRDV2 with TRDJ1; a weak D match, TRDD3 (5 bases). The CDR3 contains 21 residues. V was cut by 0 bases and J by 0 bases, with 28 bases left in between. Germline V gene data show CDR1 as GEAIGNYY and CDR2 as EKD. The CDR3 nucleotides read TGTGCCTGTGACACCGTGTCTACGGGGGTGGGGAATACGATGTACACCGATAAACTCATCTTT. This sequence encodes CACDTVSTGVGNTMYTDKLIF.

Judged by abundance, this clone is hyperexpanded (1% or more). This may come from a read error, since a much larger clone is one base off. Other DNA sequences from this sample encode an identical CDR3 as well. The chain carries TRDV2 and TRDJ3; 13 bases fit TRDD3. V was pared by 0 bases and J by 0 bases, with 7 bases of the junction left unmatched. The CDR3 is 21 amino acids. Germline loops: CDR1 GEAIGNYY, CDR2 EKD. In DNA, the CDR3 is TGTGCCTGTGACACCTTACTGGGGGATACGGAGGACTCCTGGGACACCCGACAGATGTTTTTC. This encodes CACDTLLGDTEDSWDTRQMFF.

In this sample, this clone is medium-sized. A far larger clone is one nucleotide away, so this likely arose from a read error. This sequence joins TRDV2 and TRDJ1; 13 nucleotides agree with TRDD3. Per germline, CDR1 GEAIGNYY and CDR2 EKD. The CDR3 length is 19 residues. V dropped 0 bases and J dropped 3; count of bases not matched to a gene: 12. The CDR3 sequence: CACDTLLGDTRSNADKLIF. The DNA for the CDR3 is TGTGCCTGTGACACCTTACTGGGGGATACGCGTAGTAACGCCGATAAACTCATCTTT.

This clone is deemed medium-sized (0.01 to 0.1%). A far larger clone is one nucleotide away, so this likely arose from a read error. The chain employs TRDV2 and TRDJ1, with TRDD3 identical over 13 bases. Germline assignment: CDR1 GEAIGNYY and CDR2 EKD. The CDR3 is made up of 19 amino acids. CDR3 sequence (DNA): TGTGCCCGTGACACCTTACTGGGGGATACGCGTAGTAACACCGATAAACTCATCTTT. Protein: CARDTLLGDTRSNTDKLIF.